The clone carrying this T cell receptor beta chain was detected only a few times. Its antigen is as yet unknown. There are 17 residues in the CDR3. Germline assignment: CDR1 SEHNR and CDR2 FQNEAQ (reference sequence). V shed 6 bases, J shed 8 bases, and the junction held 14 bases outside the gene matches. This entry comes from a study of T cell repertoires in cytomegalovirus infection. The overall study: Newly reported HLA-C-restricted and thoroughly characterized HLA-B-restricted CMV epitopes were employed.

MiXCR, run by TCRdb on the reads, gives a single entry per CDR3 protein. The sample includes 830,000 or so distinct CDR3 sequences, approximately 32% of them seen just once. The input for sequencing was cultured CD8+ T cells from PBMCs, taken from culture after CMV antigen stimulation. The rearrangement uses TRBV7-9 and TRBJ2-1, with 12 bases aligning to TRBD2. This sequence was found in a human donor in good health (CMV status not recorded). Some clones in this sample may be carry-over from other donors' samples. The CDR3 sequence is CASRDWTSGVRGDEQFF. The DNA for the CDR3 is TGTGCCAGCAGGGACTGGACTAGCGGGGTACGCGGCGATGAGCAGTTCTTC.